The TCR beta chain under discussion was sequenced for a study of T cell responses to AZD1222 COVID-19 vaccine. TCRdb keeps only in-frame clones here, not all; method: immunoSEQ multiplex PCR. The data contain under 20,000 clones, less than 90% of them seen just once; the ten biggest clones take up around 3%. A note on this clone: Its antigen remains unidentified.

Study outcomes and limitations: In all cases, repertoires were sampled only after the peak T cell response.

The V and J ends lost 3 bases and 7 bases respectively, with 15 bases between them. CDR3 length: 14 amino acids. Germline V CDR1 and CDR2: SGHTA, FQGNSA. Samples with a second dose at about 4 or about 12 weeks were pooled together. The chain has TRBV7-2 and TRBJ1-1; tentative D call: TRBD1 (6 bases). The TCR comes from an adult who received the AZD1222 COVID-19 vaccine. Sequenced material: peripheral blood, taken 28 days after the second AZD1222 dose. CDR3 nucleotide sequence: TGTGCCAGCAGCTTGACCGGACAGTCCCTTGAAGCTTTCTTT. Residues: CASSLTGQSLEAFF.